Included here is one TCR beta chain sequence, with context. TCRdb ran MiXCR on the 5' RACE reads and lists one entry per CDR3 protein. The data contain around 30,000 distinct CDR3 sequences, around a quarter of them singletons. The sequencing sample was made of memory CD4+ T cells sorted from blood. Subset meaning: memory CD4+ T cells, CD4+CD45RO+CD25-. This sequence originates from a female donor with breast cancer.

CDR3: CASSLAQGSIDDETQYF. CDR3 sequence (DNA): TGTGCCAGCAGTTTGGCGCAGGGGTCCATCGATGATGAGACCCAGTACTTC. This chain connects TRBV6-5 to TRBJ2-5; possible D gene TRBD1, 6 bases. V lost 4 bases and J lost 5, with 23 bases in between. Germline V lookup: CDR1 MNHEY, CDR2 SVGAGI. The CDR3 runs to 17 residues.